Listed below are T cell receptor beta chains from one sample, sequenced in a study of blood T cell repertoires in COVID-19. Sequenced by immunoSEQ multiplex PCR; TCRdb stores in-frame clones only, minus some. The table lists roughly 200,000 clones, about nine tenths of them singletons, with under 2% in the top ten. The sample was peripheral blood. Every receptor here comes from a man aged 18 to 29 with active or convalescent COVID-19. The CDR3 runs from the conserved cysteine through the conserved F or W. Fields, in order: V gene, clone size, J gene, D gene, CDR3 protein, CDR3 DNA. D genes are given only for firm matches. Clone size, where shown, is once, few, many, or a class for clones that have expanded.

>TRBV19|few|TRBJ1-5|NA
CASSIRQGRLNQPQHF
TGTGCCAGTAGTATTCGTCAGGGCAGGTTGAATCAGCCCCAGCATTTT
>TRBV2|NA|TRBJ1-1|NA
CASTRGSMNTEAFF
TGTGCCAGCACCCGAGGTAGTATGAACACTGAAGCTTTCTTT
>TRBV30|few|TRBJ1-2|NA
CAWKGQGNYGYTF
TGTGCCTGGAAAGGGCAGGGGAACTATGGCTACACCTTC
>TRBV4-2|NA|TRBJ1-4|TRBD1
CASSTRTGAHATNEKLFF
TGTGCCAGCAGCACTCGGACAGGGGCGCATGCAACTAATGAAAAACTGTTTTTT
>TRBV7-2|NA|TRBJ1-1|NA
CASSLEKGGEAFF
TGTGCCAGCAGCTTAGAGAAAGGAGGTGAAGCTTTCTTT
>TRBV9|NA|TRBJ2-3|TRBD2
CASSASSGSTDTQYF
TGTGCCAGCAGCGCCTCTAGCGGGTCGACAGATACGCAGTATTTT
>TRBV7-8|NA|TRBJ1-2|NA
CASSLMIGNYGYTF
TGTGCCAGCAGCTTAATGATCGGGAATTATGGCTACACCTTC
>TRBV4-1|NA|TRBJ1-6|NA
CASSQEWRGHYNSPLHF
TGCGCCAGCAGCCAAGAGTGGAGGGGCCACTATAATTCACCCCTCCACTTT
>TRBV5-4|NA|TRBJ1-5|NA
CASSPDRANQPQHF
TGTGCCAGCAGCCCAGACAGAGCCAATCAGCCCCAGCATTTT
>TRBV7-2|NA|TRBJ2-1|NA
CASSRTHRFGADNEQFF
TGTGCCAGCAGCCGGACCCACCGGTTTGGGGCTGACAATGAGCAGTTCTTC
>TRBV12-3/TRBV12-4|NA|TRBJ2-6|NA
CATKTTGANVLTF
TGTGCCACAAAAACTACTGGGGCCAACGTCCTGACTTTC
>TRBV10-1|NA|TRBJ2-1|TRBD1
CASSARQGFNEQFF
TGCGCCAGCAGCGCGAGACAGGGGTTCAATGAGCAGTTCTTC
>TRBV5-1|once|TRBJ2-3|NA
CASSSGLGGLDTQYF
TGCGCCAGCAGCTCAGGACTAGGGGGGTTGGATACGCAGTATTTT
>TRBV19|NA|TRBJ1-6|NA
CASRGQTVTNSPLHF
TGTGCCAGTAGGGGACAAACAGTGACCAATTCACCCCTCCACTTT
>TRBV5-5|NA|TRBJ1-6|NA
CASSLGRGDSPLHF
TGTGCCAGCAGCTTGGGTCGGGGGGATTCACCCCTCCACTTT
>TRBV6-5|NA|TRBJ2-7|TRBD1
CASSLTGFSSEQYF
TGTGCCAGCAGTCTGACAGGGTTTTCCTCCGAGCAGTACTTC
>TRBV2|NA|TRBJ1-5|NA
CATKQGNNQPQHF
TGTGCCACCAAACAGGGAAACAATCAGCCCCAGCATTTT
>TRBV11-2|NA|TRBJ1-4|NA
CASSLQGLTGEKLFF
TGTGCCAGCAGCTTACAGGGGTTGACGGGTGAAAAACTGTTTTTT
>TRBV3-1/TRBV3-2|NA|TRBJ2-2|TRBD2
CASSQGLAGITGELFF
TGTGCCAGCAGCCAAGGTCTAGCGGGGATCACCGGGGAGCTGTTTTTT
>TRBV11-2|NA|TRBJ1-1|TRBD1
CASSEGQLNTEAFF
TGTGCCAGCAGCGAGGGACAGTTGAACACTGAAGCTTTCTTT
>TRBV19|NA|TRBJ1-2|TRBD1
CASRDRGHYGYTF
TGTGCCAGCCGGGACAGGGGGCACTATGGCTACACCTTC
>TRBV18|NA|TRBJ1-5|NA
CASSPGGGQFNQPQHF
TGTGCCAGCTCACCAGGGGGGGGCCAATTCAATCAGCCCCAGCATTTT
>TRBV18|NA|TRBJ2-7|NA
CASSPSGGKAFYEQYF
TGTGCCAGCTCACCAAGCGGCGGGAAAGCTTTTTACGAGCAGTACTTC
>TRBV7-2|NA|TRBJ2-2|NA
CASSLDPDRTVTGELFF
TGTGCCAGCAGCTTAGACCCAGACAGAACCGTCACCGGGGAGCTGTTTTTT
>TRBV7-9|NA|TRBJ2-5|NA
CASSFTSSQETQYF
TGTGCCAGCAGCTTTACTAGTTCACAAGAGACCCAGTACTTC
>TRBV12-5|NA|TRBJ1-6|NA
CASGRSDSPLHF
TGTGCTAGTGGGCGTTCTGATTCACCCCTCCACTTT
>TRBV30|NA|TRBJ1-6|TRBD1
CAWSVGTGVSPLHF
TGTGCCTGGAGTGTAGGTACAGGGGTGTCACCCCTCCACTTT
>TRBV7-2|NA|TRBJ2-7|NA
CASSLRTSYEQYF
TGTGCCAGCAGCTTAAGGACTTCCTACGAGCAGTACTTC
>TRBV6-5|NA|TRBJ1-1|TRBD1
CASTPDRDTEAFF
TGTGCCAGCACTCCAGACAGGGACACTGAAGCTTTCTTT
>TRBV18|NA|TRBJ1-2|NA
CASSPPQGLDGYTF
TGTGCCAGCTCACCACCCCAGGGTTTGGATGGCTACACCTTC
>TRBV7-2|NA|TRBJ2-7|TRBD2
CASSLPGLAPYEQYF
TGTGCCAGCAGCTTACCGGGACTAGCCCCCTACGAGCAGTACTTC
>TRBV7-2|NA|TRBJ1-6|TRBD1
CASSSGDRGGNSPLHF
TGTGCCAGCAGCTCGGGGGACAGGGGGGGTAATTCACCCCTCCACTTT
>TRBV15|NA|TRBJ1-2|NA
CATSRSGDHYGYTF
TGTGCCACCAGCCGGTCAGGGGACCACTATGGCTACACCTTC
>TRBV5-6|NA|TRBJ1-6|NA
CASSPDSHSPLHF
TGTGCCAGCAGCCCGGACAGTCATTCACCCCTCCACTTT
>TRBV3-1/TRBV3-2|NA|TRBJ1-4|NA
CASSRSAGSGLGEKLFF
TGTGCCAGCAGCCGCTCGGCAGGGTCGGGTTTGGGTGAAAAACTGTTTTTT
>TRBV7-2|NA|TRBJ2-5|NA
CASSPGGETQETQYF
TGTGCCAGCAGCCCCGGAGGGGAGACCCAAGAGACCCAGTACTTC
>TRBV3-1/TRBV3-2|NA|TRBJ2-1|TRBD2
CASSQPIPGLVYEQFF
TGTGCCAGCAGCCAACCTATACCGGGACTAGTCTATGAGCAGTTCTTC